This T cell receptor beta chain was obtained from a study of blood T cell repertoires in COVID-19. Study in general: The study drew acute and convalescent COVID-19 samples from the United States, Italy and Spain. The cDNA or gDNA used as material had been derived from T cells, B-cell-depleted T cells, or PBMCs.

CDR1 SGHTA and CDR2 FQGTGA come from the germline V gene. Trimming removed 2 bases at V and 5 bases at J, with 9 bases between. The length of the CDR3 is 13 residues. Per the study methods: For nucleated cells, counts were estimated from reference gene primer amplification. Sequenced by immunoSEQ multiplex PCR; TCRdb stores in-frame clones only, minus some. V and J calls and clone size follow that table, whereas D and trimming were derived from the DNA. The sample includes roughly 75,000 clones, over 80% seen only once; the top ten take around 13%. The sequenced material came from peripheral blood. V gene TRBV7-3 combines with J gene TRBJ1-1; maybe TRBD1 (6 bases). The sequence came from a man aged 45 to 65 with COVID-19, enrolled during active disease. The CDR3 region has the DNA TGTGCCAGCAGCTTATCCGACAGGACTGAAGCTTTCTTT. This encodes CASSLSDRTEAFF.